This TCR beta chain was obtained from a study of blood T cell repertoires in COVID-19. At the level of the study: The United States, Italy and Spain supplied acute and convalescent COVID-19 samples.

This CDR3 contains 15 residues. V was clipped by 1 base and J by 5 bases, with 14 bases between them. Germline loops: CDR1 SGHVS, CDR2 FNYEAQ. Profiling relied on immunoSEQ multiplex PCR, and the TCRdb table lists in-frame clones only, not all of them. The table has about 170,000 clones, around nine tenths seen once; the top ten hold under 3%. This sequence originates from an elderly woman with COVID-19, enrolled during active disease. The sequenced material came from peripheral blood. The gene calls are TRBV7-6 and TRBJ1-2; D unresolved. The CDR3 region is CASSLEASAGYGYTF. The CDR3, as DNA: TGTGCCAGCAGCTTAGAAGCCAGCGCGGGGTATGGCTACACCTTC.